The clone carrying this TCR beta chain has ten or more counts. What it binds is unknown. These data originate in a study of T cells in Graves' hyperthyroidism and ophthalmopathy. Notes on the study in general: Most clonotypes expanded in the thyroid (above 0.001) were also present in blood. Ophthalmopathy was predicted by the model a median of roughly 6.7 months ahead of onset.

It was RNA transcripts that yielded the amplified TCR beta CDR3 regions. The primer set for the first-round RT-PCR of the TCR CDR3 was HTBI. One entry per CDR3 protein results from TCRdb running MiXCR on the multiplex PCR reads. The sample lists about 690,000 distinct CDR3 sequences, around 16% seen once, with about 16% in the top ten. Absence of ophthalmopathy progression within 18 months defined stable Graves' hyperthyroidism. The study based diagnoses on clinical symptoms, serum thyroxine and TRAb, thyroid ultrasound and orbital computed tomography. The sequencing input was blood. This sequence was found in a man aged 45-65 years with Graves' hyperthyroidism.

The CDR3 sequence: CASAAGGIYGYTF. The DNA of the CDR3 is TGCGCCAGCGCGGCAGGGGGAATCTATGGCTACACCTTC. The chain carries TRBV10-1 and TRBJ1-2; 7 bases fit TRBD1. Germline V gene sequence: CDR1 WNHNN, CDR2 SYGVQD (reference sequence). Trimming at V came to 8 bases and at J to 4 bases, leaving 7 bases not matched to a gene. The CDR3 length is 13 residues.